The clone carrying this TCR beta chain was counted between two and nine times. The antigen is unknown. Germline CDR1 reads SGHRS; CDR2 reads YFSETQ. The CDR3 consists of 14 residues. Trimming took 4 bases from V and 9 from J; bases not matched to a gene: 6. The data derive from a study of lymphopenia after photon versus proton radiotherapy. The study's findings and limits: After lymphocyte nadir, photon-treated repertoires showed oligoclonal expansion, especially CD8+ Temra. Proton therapy kept repertoires fairly stable, unlike photons, which gained effector/memory cells. Only patients who died were analyzed for survival; proton advantage is unproven. In patients who died, overall survival fell as post-nadir TCR diversity dropped more.

Here immunoSEQ multiplex PCR was the method, and the copy in TCRdb shows in-frame clones only, minus some. The sample includes some 27,000 clones, more than 75% of them seen just once. This clonotype originated in a woman aged 55 to 70 with cholangiocarcinoma. Some clones in this sample may be carry-over from other donors' samples. Sequenced material: peripheral blood, taken from a patient treated with proton-based radiotherapy. The chain recombines TRBV5-1 with TRBJ1-6; 8 nucleotides agree with TRBD1. CDR3: CASSPRDRTSPLHF. The CDR3 bases are TGCGCCAGCAGCCCTCGGGACAGGACTTCACCCCTCCACTTT. Looking up the rest from reference TRBV5-1 and TRBJ1-6 gives the full variable domain: KAGVTQTPRYLIKTRGQQVTLSCSPISGHRSVSWYQQTPGQGLQFLFEYFSETQRNKGNFPGRFSGRQFSNSRSEMNVSTLELGDSALYLCASSPRDRTSPLHFGNGTRLTVT.